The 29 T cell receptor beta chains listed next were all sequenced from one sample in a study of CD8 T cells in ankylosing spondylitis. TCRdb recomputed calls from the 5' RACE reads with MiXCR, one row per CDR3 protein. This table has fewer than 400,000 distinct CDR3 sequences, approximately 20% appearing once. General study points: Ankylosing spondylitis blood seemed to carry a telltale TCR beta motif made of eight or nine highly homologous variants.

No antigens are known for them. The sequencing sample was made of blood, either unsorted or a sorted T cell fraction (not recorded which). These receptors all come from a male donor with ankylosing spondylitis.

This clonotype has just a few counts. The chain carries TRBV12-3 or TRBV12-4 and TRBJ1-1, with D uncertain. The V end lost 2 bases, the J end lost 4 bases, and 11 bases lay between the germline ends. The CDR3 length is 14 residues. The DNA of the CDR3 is TGTGCCAGCAGTTTAAAAATAAGTGGCACTGAAGCTTTCTTT. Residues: CASSLKISGTEAFF.

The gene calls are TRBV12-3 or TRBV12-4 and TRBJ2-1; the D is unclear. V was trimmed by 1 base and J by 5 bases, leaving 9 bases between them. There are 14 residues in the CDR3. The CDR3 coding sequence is TGTGCCAGCAGTTTAGAGGGCACCCACAATGAGCAGTTCTTC. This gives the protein CASSLEGTHNEQFF.

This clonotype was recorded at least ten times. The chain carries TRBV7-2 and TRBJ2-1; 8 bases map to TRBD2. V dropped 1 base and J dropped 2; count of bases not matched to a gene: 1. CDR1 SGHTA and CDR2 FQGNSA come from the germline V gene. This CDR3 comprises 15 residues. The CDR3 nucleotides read TGTGCCAGCAGCTTAGTTAGCGGGACCTACAATGAGCAGTTCTTC. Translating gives CASSLVSGTYNEQFF. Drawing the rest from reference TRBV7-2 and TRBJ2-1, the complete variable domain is GAGVSQSPSNKVTEKGKDVELRCDPISGHTALYWYRQSLGQGLEFLIYFQGNSAPDKSGLPSDRFSAERTGGSVSTLTIQRTQQEDSAVYLCASSLVSGTYNEQFFGPGTRLTVL.

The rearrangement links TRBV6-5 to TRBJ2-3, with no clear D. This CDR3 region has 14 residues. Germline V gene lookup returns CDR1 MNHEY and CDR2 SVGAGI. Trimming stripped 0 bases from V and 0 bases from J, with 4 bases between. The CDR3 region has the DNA TGTGCCAGCAGTTACTCGATTAGCACAGATACGCAGTATTTT. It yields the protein CASSYSISTDTQYF.

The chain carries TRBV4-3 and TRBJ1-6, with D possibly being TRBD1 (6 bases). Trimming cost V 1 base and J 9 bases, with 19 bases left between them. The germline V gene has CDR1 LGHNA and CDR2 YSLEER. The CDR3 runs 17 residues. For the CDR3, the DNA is TGCGCCAGCAGCCAAGGGGCAGGGGCAGGGGACGGTTCACCCCTCCACTTT. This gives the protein CASSQGAGAGDGSPLHF.

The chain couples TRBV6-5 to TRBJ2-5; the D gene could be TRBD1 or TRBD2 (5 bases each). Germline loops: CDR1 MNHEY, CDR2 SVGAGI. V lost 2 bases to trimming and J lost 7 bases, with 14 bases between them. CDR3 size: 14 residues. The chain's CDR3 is CASSYGTVEGTQYF. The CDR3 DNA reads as TGTGCCAGCAGTTACGGGACGGTCGAAGGGACCCAGTACTTC.

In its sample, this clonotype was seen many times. CDR3 sequence: CASSSLVSETQYF. CDR3 DNA: TGTGCCAGCAGCTCACTAGTCTCGGAGACCCAGTACTTC. The chain links TRBV6-1 to TRBJ2-5, with a possible D match to TRBD2 (5 bases). Trimming removed 6 bases from V and 5 bases from J, with 13 bases in between. This CDR3 is built from 13 residues. The germline CDR1 and CDR2 sequences are MNHNS and SASEGT.

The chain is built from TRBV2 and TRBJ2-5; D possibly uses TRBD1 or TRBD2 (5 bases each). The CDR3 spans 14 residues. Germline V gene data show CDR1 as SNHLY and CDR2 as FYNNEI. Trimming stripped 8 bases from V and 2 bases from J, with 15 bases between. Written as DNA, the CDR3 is TGTGCCAGCGCTTGGGAGAGGGGACAAGAGACCCAGTACTTC. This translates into CASAWERGQETQYF.

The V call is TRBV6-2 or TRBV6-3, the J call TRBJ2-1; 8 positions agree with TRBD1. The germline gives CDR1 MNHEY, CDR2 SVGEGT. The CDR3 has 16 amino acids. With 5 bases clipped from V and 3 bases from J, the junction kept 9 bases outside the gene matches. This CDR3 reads CASSPFRDRSYNEQFF. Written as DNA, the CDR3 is TGTGCCAGCAGTCCGTTCCGGGACAGGAGCTACAATGAGCAGTTCTTC.

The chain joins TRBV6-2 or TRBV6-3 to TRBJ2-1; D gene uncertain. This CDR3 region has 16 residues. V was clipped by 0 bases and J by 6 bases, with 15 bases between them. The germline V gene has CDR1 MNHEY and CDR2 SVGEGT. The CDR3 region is CASSYSRNPPGNEQFF. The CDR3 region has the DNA TGTGCCAGCAGTTACTCCCGTAACCCGCCTGGCAATGAGCAGTTCTTC.

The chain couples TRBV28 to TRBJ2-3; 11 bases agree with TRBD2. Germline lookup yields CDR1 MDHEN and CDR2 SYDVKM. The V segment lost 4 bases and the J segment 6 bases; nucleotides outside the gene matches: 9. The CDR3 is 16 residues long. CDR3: CASSYQTSGTGDTQYF. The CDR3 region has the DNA TGTGCCAGCAGTTACCAGACTAGCGGGACGGGGGATACGCAGTATTTT.

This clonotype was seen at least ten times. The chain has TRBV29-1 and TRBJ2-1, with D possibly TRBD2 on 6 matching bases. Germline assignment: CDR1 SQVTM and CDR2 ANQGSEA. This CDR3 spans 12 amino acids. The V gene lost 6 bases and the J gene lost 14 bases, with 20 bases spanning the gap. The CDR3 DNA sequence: TGCAGCGTCCCCGTTCCCGGAGGGATTGAGTTCTTC. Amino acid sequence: CSVPVPGGIEFF.

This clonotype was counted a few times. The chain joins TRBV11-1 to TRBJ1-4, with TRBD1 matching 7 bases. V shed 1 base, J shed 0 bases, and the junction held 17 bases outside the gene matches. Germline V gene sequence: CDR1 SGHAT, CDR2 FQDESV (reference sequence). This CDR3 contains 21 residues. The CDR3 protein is CASSLVYSPGQRFATNEKLFF. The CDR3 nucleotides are TGTGCCAGCAGCTTAGTGTATTCTCCGGGACAGCGGTTTGCAACTAATGAAAAACTGTTTTTT.

CDR3 bases: TGCGCCAGCAGCTTGTGGGGTTGGGGGTTGGAGACCCAGTACTTC. It specifies CASSLWGWGLETQYF. V is TRBV5-1 and J is TRBJ2-5; either TRBD1 or TRBD2 may fit D (5 bases each). The CDR3 length is 15 residues. The germline gives CDR1 SGHRS, CDR2 YFSETQ. The V end was cut by 1 base, the J end by 5 bases, with 15 bases between. The full variable domain, completed using reference TRBV5-1 and TRBJ2-5, is KAGVTQTPRYLIKTRGQQVTLSCSPISGHRSVSWYQQTPGQGLQFLFEYFSETQRNKGNFPGRFSGRQFSNSRSEMNVSTLELGDSALYLCASSLWGWGLETQYFGPGTRLLVL.

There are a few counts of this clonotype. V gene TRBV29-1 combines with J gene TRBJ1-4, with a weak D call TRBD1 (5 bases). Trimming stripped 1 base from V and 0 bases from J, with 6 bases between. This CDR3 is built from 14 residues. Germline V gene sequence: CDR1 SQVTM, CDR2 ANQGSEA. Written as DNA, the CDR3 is TGCAGCGTTGAAGCGGGGGCAACTAATGAAAAACTGTTTTTT. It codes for CSVEAGATNEKLFF.

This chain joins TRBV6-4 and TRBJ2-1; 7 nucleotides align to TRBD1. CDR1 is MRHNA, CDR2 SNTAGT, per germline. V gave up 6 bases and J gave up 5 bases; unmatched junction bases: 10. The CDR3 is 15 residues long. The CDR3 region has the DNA TGTGCCAGCAGCCTAGGGACAGACTGGAACAATGAGCAGTTCTTC. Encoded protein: CASSLGTDWNNEQFF.

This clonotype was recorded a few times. CDR3 DNA sequence: TGTGCCAGCAGAAGAAGTAGGGCAGCTGGAAACACCATATATTTT. Encoded protein: CASRRSRAAGNTIYF. The J gene is TRBJ1-3, the V gene TRBV28, with D uncertain. The CDR3 length is 15 residues. CDR1 is MDHEN, CDR2 SYDVKM, per germline. V was clipped by 6 bases and J by 2 bases, with 14 bases between them.

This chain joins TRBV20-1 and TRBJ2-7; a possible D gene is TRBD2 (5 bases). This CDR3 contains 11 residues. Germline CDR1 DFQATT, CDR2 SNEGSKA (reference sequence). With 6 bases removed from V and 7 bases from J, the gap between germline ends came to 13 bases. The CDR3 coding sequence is TGCAGTGCCCTCCTTGGGGAGGAGCAGTACTTC. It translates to CSALLGEEQYF.

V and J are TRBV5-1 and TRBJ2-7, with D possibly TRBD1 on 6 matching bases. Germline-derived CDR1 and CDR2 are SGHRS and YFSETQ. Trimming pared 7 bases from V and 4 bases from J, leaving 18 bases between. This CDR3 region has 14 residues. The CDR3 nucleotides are TGCGCCAGCGGATCTCAGGGGATGGGTTACGAGCAGTACTTC. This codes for CASGSQGMGYEQYF.

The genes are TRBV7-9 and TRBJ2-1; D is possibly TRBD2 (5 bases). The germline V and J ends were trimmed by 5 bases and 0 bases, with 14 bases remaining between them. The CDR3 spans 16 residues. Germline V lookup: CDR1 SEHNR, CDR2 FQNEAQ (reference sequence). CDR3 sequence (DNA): TGTGCCAGCAGCCCAACTGAGCGGAGCTCCTACAATGAGCAGTTCTTC. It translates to CASSPTERSSYNEQFF.

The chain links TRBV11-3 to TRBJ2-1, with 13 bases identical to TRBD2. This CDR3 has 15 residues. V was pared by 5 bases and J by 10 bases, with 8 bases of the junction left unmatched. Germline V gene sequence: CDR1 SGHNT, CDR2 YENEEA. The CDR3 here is CASSPRGLAGREQFF. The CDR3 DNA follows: TGTGCCAGCAGCCCGCGGGGACTAGCGGGAAGGGAGCAGTTCTTC.

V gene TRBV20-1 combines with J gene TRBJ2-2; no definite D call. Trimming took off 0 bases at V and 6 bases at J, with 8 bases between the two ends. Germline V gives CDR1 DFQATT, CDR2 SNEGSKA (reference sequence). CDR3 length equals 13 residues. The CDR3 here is CSARDRAPGELFF. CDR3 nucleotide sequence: TGCAGTGCTAGAGATAGGGCTCCCGGGGAGCTGTTTTTT.

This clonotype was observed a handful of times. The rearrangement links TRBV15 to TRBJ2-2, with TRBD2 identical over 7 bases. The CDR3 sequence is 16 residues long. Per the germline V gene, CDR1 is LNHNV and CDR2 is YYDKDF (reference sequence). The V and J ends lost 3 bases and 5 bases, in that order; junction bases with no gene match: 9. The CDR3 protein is CATSRKRVAGTGELFF. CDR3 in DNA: TGTGCCACCAGCAGGAAGAGGGTAGCGGGTACCGGGGAGCTGTTTTTT.

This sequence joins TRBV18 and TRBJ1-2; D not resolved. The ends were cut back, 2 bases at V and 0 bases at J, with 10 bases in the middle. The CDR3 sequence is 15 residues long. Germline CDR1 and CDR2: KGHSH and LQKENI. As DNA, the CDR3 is TGTGCCAGCTCACCATTCCAGCAGTCTAACTATGGCTACACCTTC. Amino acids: CASSPFQQSNYGYTF.

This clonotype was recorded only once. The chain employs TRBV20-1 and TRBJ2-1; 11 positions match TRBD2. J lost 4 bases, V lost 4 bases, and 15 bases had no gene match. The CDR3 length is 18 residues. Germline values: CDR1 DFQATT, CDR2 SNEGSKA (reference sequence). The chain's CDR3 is CSATPGLAEPGEYNEQFF. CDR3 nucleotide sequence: TGCAGTGCTACCCCGGGACTAGCGGAACCTGGAGAATACAATGAGCAGTTCTTC.

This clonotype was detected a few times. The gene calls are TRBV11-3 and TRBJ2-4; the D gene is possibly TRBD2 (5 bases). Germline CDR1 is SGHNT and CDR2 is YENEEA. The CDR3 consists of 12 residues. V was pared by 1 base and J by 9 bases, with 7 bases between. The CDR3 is CASSLAAGIQYF. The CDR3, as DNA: TGTGCCAGCAGCTTAGCCGCGGGCATTCAGTACTTC.

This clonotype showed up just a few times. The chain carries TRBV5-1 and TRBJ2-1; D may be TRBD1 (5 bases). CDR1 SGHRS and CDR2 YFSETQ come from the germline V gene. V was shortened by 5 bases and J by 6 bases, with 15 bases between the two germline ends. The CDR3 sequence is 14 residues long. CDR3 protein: CASRVVAGLNEQFF. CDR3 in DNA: TGCGCCAGCAGGGTAGTGGCAGGGCTCAATGAGCAGTTCTTC.

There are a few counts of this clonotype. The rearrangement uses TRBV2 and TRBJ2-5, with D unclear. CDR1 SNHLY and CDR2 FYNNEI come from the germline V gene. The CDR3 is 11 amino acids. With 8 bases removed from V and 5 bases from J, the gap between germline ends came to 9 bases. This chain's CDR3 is CASGSGETQYF. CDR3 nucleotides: TGTGCCAGCGGGTCTGGGGAGACCCAGTACTTC.

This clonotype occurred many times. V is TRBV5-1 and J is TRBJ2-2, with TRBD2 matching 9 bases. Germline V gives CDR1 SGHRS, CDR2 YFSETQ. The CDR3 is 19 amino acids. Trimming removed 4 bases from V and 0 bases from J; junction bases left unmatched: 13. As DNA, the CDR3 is TGCGCCAGCAGCCTTTATGGCGCCGGACTAGCGACGAACACCGGGGAGCTGTTTTTT. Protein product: CASSLYGAGLATNTGELFF.